A selection of T cell receptor beta chains follows, all from one sample in a study of type 1 regulatory T cells. The antigens for these receptors are not known. TCRdb re-derived calls from the reads in MiXCR, one entry per CDR3 protein. Here the sample spans approximately 77,000 distinct CDR3 sequences, around 21% being singletons. Sequencing was carried out using cultured type 1 regulatory T (Tr1) cells, either the whole culture or a sorted fraction (not recorded which). Every receptor here comes from a human donor in good health. Each CDR3 is given with its conserved first and last residue. Fields, in order: J gene, clone size, CDR3 length, V gene, D gene, CDR3 protein, CDR3 DNA. D genes are given only for firm matches. A row's size may be missing; if present it is once, few, many or a size class.

TRBJ1-1,.,10,TRBV29-1,.,CSATVTEAFF,TGCAGCGCGACGGTCACCGAAGCTTTCTTT
TRBJ1-4,.,11,TRBV2,.,CASRINEKLFF,TGTGCCAGCAGAATAAATGAAAAACTGTTTTTT
TRBJ1-1,.,13,TRBV29-1,TRBD1,CSACTGGDSEAFF,TGCAGCGCATGTACAGGGGGCGATTCTGAAGCTTTCTTT
TRBJ2-3,few,19,TRBV5-1,TRBD2,CASSWDLAGTSPMTYTQYF,TGCGCCAGCAGCTGGGATTTAGCGGGAACTTCCCCGATGACCTATACGCAGTATTTT
TRBJ2-3,.,14,TRBV5-6,TRBD2,CASSLGSSGSGGNF,TGTGCCAGCAGCTTGGGCAGTAGCGGGAGCGGCGGAAATTTT
TRBJ1-4,few,16,TRBV12-3/TRBV12-4,TRBD1,CASSLFGTGGNEKLFF,TGTGCCAGCAGTTTATTCGGAACAGGGGGAAATGAAAAACTGTTTTTT
TRBJ1-1,.,11,TRBV20-1,TRBD1,CSARQGVKAFF,TGCAGTGCAAGACAGGGTGTAAAAGCTTTCTTT
TRBJ2-3,.,14,TRBV18,TRBD1,CASSPRTGTDTQYF,TGTGCCAGCTCACCGCGGACAGGGACAGATACGCAGTATTTT
TRBJ2-3,.,16,TRBV4-2,TRBD1,CASSFSTGEGTDTQYF,TGTGCCAGCAGCTTTTCGACAGGGGAAGGCACAGATACGCAGTATTTT
TRBJ1-4,.,14,TRBV18,.,CASSPRGANEKLFF,TGTGCCAGCTCACCAAGGGGTGCTAATGAAAAACTGTTTTTT
TRBJ1-5,.,13,TRBV6-5,.,CASSTLGNQPQHF,TGTGCCAGCAGTACCTTGGGGAATCAGCCCCAGCATTTT
TRBJ2-1,few,11,TRBV18,.,CASSRDLEQFF,TGTGCCAGCTCCCGAGACCTGGAGCAGTTCTTC
TRBJ2-1,.,15,TRBV6-6,TRBD2,CASSPTSGRANEQFF,TGTGCCAGCAGTCCTACTAGCGGGAGGGCGAATGAGCAGTTCTTC
TRBJ1-3,few,17,TRBV9,TRBD1,CASTRGQGALSGNTIYF,TGTGCCAGCACCCGTGGACAGGGTGCCCTCTCTGGAAACACCATATATTTT
TRBJ1-2,.,13,TRBV7-2,.,CASSFRQEYGYTF,TGTGCCAGCAGCTTTAGACAGGAGTATGGCTACACCTTC
TRBJ1-2,.,15,TRBV4-2,.,CASSQSSGYHYGYTF,TGTGCCAGCAGCCAATCTTCGGGATATCACTATGGCTACACCTTC
TRBJ2-7,many,13,TRBV20-1,.,CSASGYRTYEQYF,TGCAGTGCTAGTGGGTACAGAACCTACGAGCAGTACTTC
TRBJ2-1,.,13,TRBV29-1,.,CSVGGGPYNEQFF,TGCAGCGTTGGTGGGGGGCCCTACAATGAGCAGTTCTTC
TRBJ2-5,.,12,TRBV7-2,.,CASSSVRETQYF,TGTGCCAGCAGCTCGGTCCGAGAGACCCAGTACTTC
TRBJ2-3,.,16,TRBV7-3,.,CASSLAFGPSTDTQYF,TGCGCCAGCAGCTTGGCCTTTGGGCCTAGCACAGATACGCAGTATTTT
TRBJ2-1,.,14,TRBV7-8,.,CASSLLQGYNEQFF,TGTGCCAGCAGCCTGTTACAGGGTTACAATGAGCAGTTCTTC
TRBJ1-2,many,16,TRBV28,.,CASSLRGVGENYGYTF,TGTGCCAGCAGTTTAAGGGGAGTCGGGGAGAACTATGGCTACACCTTC
TRBJ2-7,few,13,TRBV2,.,CASSLDRSYEQYF,TGTGCCAGCAGCTTAGACAGGTCCTATGAACAGTACTTC